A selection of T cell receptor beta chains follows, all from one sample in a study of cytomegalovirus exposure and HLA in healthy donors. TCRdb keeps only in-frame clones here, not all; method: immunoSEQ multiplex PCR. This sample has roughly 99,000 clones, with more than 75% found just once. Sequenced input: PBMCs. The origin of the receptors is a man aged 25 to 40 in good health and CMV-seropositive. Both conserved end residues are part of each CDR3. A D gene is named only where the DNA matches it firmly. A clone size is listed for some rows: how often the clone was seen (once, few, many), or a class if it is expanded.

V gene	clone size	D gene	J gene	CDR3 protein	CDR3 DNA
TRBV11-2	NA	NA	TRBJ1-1	CASSPRAWTEAFF	TGTGCCAGCAGTCCGAGGGCGTGGACTGAAGCTTTCTTT
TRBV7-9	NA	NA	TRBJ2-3	CSSSRYTDTQYF	TGTTCCAGCAGCCGCTACACAGATACGCAGTATTTT
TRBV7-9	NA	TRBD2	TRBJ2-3	CASSLAKTSGVQDTQYF	TGTGCCAGCAGCTTAGCTAAGACTAGCGGGGTTCAAGATACGCAGTATTTT
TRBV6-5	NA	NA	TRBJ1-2	CASSYSRGADYGYTF	TGTGCCAGCAGTTACTCCAGGGGCGCCGACTATGGCTACACCTTC
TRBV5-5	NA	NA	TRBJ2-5	CASRFLAEGGQYF	TGTGCCAGCAGGTTCTTGGCAGAGGGCGGGCAGTACTTC
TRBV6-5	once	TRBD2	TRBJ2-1	CASSSRLAGGTNEQFF	TGTGCCAGCAGTTCCCGACTAGCGGGGGGGACAAATGAGCAGTTCTTC
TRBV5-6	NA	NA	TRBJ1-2	CASSLVRGARLYGYTF	TGTGCCAGCAGCTTGGTACGGGGGGCGCGGCTCTATGGCTACACCTTC
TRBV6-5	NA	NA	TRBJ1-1	CASSYREETEAFF	TGTGCCAGCAGTTACCGAGAGGAGACTGAAGCTTTCTTT
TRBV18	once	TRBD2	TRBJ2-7	CASSLGGGSNEQYF	TGTGCCAGCTCACTCGGCGGGGGGTCCAACGAGCAGTACTTC
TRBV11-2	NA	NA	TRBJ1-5	CASSSRGGSEQPQHF	TGTGCCAGCAGCTCCCGGGGGGGGTCTGAACAGCCCCAGCATTTT
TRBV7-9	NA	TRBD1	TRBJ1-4	CASSTGTELEKLFF	TGTGCCAGCAGCACCGGGACAGAACTTGAAAAACTGTTTTTT
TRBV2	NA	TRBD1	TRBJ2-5	CASSVGTVVQETQYF	TGTGCCAGCAGTGTAGGGACAGTTGTACAAGAGACCCAGTACTTC
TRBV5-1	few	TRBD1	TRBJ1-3	CASSSDREGNTIYF	TGCGCCAGCAGCTCGGACAGGGAGGGAAACACCATATATTTT
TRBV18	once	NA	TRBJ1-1	CASSPPPGNTEAFF	TGTGCCAGCTCACCACCGCCCGGGAACACTGAAGCTTTCTTT
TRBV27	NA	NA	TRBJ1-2	CASSLGGNGYGYTF	TGTGCCAGCAGTTTAGGGGGGAACGGCTATGGCTACACCTTC
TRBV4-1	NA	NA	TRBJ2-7	CASSQQGLSEQYF	TGCGCCAGCAGCCAACAGGGCTTGAGCGAGCAGTACTTC
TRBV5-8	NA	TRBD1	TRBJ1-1	CASSWGTGRTEAFF	TGTGCCAGCAGCTGGGGGACAGGGAGGACTGAAGCTTTCTTT
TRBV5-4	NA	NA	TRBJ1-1	CASSLLLNTEAFF	TGTGCCAGCAGCCTTCTACTGAACACTGAAGCTTTCTTT
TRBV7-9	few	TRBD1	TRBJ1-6	CASSSDRVDSPLHF	TGTGCCAGCAGTTCTGACAGGGTTGATTCACCCCTCCACTTT
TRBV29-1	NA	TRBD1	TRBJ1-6	CSVRQGRDNSPLHF	TGCAGCGTTAGACAGGGTCGGGATAATTCACCCCTCCACTTT
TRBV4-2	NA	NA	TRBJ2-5	CASSQDRDPQPGTQYF	TGTGCCAGCAGCCAAGACCGAGACCCCCAGCCGGGGACCCAGTACTTC
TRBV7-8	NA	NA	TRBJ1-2	CATREGGIGGYTF	TGTGCCACCAGGGAGGGCGGGATAGGTGGCTACACCTTC
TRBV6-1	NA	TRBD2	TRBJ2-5	CASSWTSGDQETQYF	TGTGCCAGCAGTTGGACTAGCGGCGACCAAGAGACCCAGTACTTC
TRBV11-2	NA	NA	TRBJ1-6	CASSFSGQGSSPLHF	TGTGCCAGCAGCTTTTCCGGGCAGGGATCATCACCCCTCCACTTT
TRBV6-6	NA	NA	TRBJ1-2	CASSYRGSNGYTF	TGTGCCAGCAGTTACAGGGGGTCTAATGGCTACACCTTC
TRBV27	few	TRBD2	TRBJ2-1	CASTPWGGGDYNEQFF	TGTGCCAGCACACCCTGGGGCGGGGGGGACTACAATGAGCAGTTCTTC
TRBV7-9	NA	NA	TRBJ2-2	CASSLAAMNTGELFF	TGTGCCAGCAGCTTAGCAGCGATGAACACCGGGGAGCTGTTTTTT
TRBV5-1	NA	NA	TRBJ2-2	CASSRLANTGELFF	TGCGCCAGCAGCAGGCTAGCGAACACCGGGGAGCTGTTTTTT
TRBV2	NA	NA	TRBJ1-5	CASSVGGGSYQPQHF	TGTGCCAGCAGTGTGGGGGGGGGCAGTTATCAGCCCCAGCATTTT
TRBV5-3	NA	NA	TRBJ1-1	CARSIIQGVTEAFF	TGTGCCAGAAGTATCATACAGGGAGTGACTGAAGCTTTCTTT
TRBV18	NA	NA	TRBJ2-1	CASSPARENEQFF	TGTGCCAGCTCACCGGCCAGGGAAAATGAGCAGTTCTTC
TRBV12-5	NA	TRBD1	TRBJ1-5	CASGLDGTGSQPQHF	TGTGCTAGTGGTTTGGACGGGACAGGTTCTCAGCCCCAGCATTTT
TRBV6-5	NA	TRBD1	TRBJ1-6	CASSSAGQGSSPLHF	TGTGCCAGCAGTTCCGCGGGACAGGGATCCTCACCCCTCCACTTT
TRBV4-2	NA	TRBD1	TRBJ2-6	CASSQERDRGIGANGLTF	TGTGCCAGCAGCCAAGAAAGGGACAGGGGTATTGGGGCCAACGGCCTGACTTTC
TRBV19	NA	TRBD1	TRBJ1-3	CASSTGQGITGNTIYF	TGTGCCAGTAGTACCGGACAGGGGATAACTGGAAACACCATATATTTT
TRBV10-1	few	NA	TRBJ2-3	CASSDWGLGTDTQYF	TGCGCCAGCAGTGATTGGGGGCTCGGCACAGATACGCAGTATTTT
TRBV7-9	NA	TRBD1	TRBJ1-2	CASSLGGTEYSYGYTF	TGTGCCAGCAGCTTAGGCGGGACAGAGTACTCCTATGGCTACACCTTC
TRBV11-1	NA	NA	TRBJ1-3	CASSFSGGNTIYF	TGTGCCAGCAGCTTTTCGGGTGGAAACACCATATATTTT
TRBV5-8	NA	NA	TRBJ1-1	CASSPWNTEAFF	TGTGCCAGCAGCCCTTGGAACACTGAAGCTTTCTTT
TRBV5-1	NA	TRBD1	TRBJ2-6	CASSRQGATGGANVLTF	TGCGCCAGCAGCAGACAGGGGGCTACCGGTGGGGCCAACGTCCTGACTTTC
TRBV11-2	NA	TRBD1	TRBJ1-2	CASSLGPGGEDGYTF	TGTGCCAGCAGCTTAGGTCCAGGGGGCGAAGATGGCTACACCTTC
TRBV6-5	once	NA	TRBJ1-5	CASKAGYSNQPQHF	TGTGCCAGCAAAGCAGGGTATAGCAATCAGCCCCAGCATTTT
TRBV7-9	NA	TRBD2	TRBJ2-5	CASSSLPTGTPGGETQYF	TGTGCCAGCAGCTCTCTCCCCACCGGGACCCCGGGGGGAGAGACCCAGTACTTC
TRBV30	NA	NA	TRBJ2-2	CAWSGLALVRPTGELFF	TGTGCCTGGAGTGGTCTGGCTCTAGTACGCCCCACCGGGGAGCTGTTTTTT
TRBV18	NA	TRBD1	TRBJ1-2	CASSPTGTGFFGYTF	TGTGCCAGCTCACCAACCGGGACAGGGTTCTTTGGCTACACCTTC